This T cell receptor beta chain was sequenced during a study of beta chain features in type 1 diabetes. The wider study: The study examined about 100,000,000 sorted cells across all samples. Study results and limitations: PCR might show a preference for shorter templates, equally across patients and controls. In every one of the four CD4+ subsets, TCRB CDR3s were moderately but significantly shorter in Type 1 diabetes patients.

Expressed TCRB transcripts were sequenced after all isolated RNA was converted to cDNA. The table came from immunoSEQ multiplex PCR; TCRdb's copy has only in-frame clones and leaves some out. In the table there are 130,000 to 150,000 clones, around 7% of which are singletons. Heparinised blood was drawn once per donor, averaging approximately 100 mL. Details on this clone: The target antigen is unknown.

V shed 6 bases and J shed 2 bases, with 11 bases lying between them. Germline V gene data show CDR1 as MDHEN and CDR2 as SYDVKM. The CDR3 length is 13 residues. The chain carries TRBV28 and TRBJ2-7, with a weak D call TRBD2 (5 bases). The sequenced sample was central memory CD4+ T cells from blood. The TCR originated in a woman aged 25 to 39 in good health. The CDR3 coding sequence is TGTGCCAGCAGCACTCGGGGTCCCTACGAGCAGTACTTC. Amino acids: CASSTRGPYEQYF.